This passage covers 21 T cell receptor beta chains from one sample sequenced in a study of T cells in Graves' hyperthyroidism and ophthalmopathy. Amplified regions were TCR beta CDR3 sequences from RNA transcripts. A first-round RT-PCR of the TCR CDR3 used the HTBI primer set. TCRdb processed the multiplex PCR reads anew with MiXCR; each CDR3 protein has one entry. The table lists around 350,000 distinct CDR3 sequences, roughly 15% of them singletons. The source material was blood. These receptors were taken from a woman aged 25 to 39 with Graves' hyperthyroidism that later progressed to Graves' ophthalmopathy.

This clonotype was observed a few times. V usage is TRBV7-2 and J usage is TRBJ2-3; D unresolved. The CDR3 covers 15 residues. Germline lookup yields CDR1 SGHTA and CDR2 FQGNSA. The germline V and J ends were trimmed by 5 bases and 5 bases, with 17 bases remaining between them. The CDR3 bases are TGTGCCAGCAGCGTCCACGAGAGCCTCGGAGATACGCAGTATTTT. This gives the protein CASSVHESLGDTQYF.

This clonotype was seen ten or more times. J is TRBJ1-5 and V is TRBV5-5; maybe TRBD1 (6 bases). V was pared by 4 bases and J by 0 bases, with 11 bases between. The CDR3 covers 15 residues. CDR1 and CDR2 (germline): SGHKS, YYEKEE (reference sequence). The CDR3 bases are TGTGCCAGCAGCCGTGGACAGCATAGCAATCAGCCCCAGCATTTT. This translates into CASSRGQHSNQPQHF. The variable domain in full, with the rest retrieved from reference TRBV5-5 and TRBJ1-5, is DAGVTQSPTHLIKTRGQQVTLRCSPISGHKSVSWYQQVLGQGPQFIFQYYEKEERGRGNFPDRFSARQFPNYSSELNVNALLLGDSALYLCASSRGQHSNQPQHFGDGTRLSIL.

This clonotype has a count of ten or more. The chain carries TRBV11-2 and TRBJ1-3; possible D gene TRBD1, 5 bases. Germline CDR1 is SGHAT and CDR2 is FQNNGV. The V end lost 5 bases, the J end lost 1 base, and 12 bases lay between the germline ends. The CDR3 has 15 residues. The chain's CDR3 is CASSRPRQSGNTIYF. The CDR3 region has the DNA TGTGCCAGCAGCCGACCGCGACAGTCTGGAAACACCATATATTTT.

The V gene is TRBV2, the J gene TRBJ1-1, with D possibly TRBD1 on 5 matching bases. The V end was cut by 6 bases, the J end by 5 bases, with 22 bases between. CDR3 size: 16 residues. From germline, CDR1 is SNHLY and CDR2 FYNNEI. Written as DNA, the CDR3 is TGTGCCAGCAGGCCTCCCCCCGGACACCCGGGAACTGAAGCTTTCTTT. The encoded protein is CASRPPPGHPGTEAFF.

Many counts were recorded for this clonotype. This chain joins TRBV2 and TRBJ2-7, with 9 bases fitting TRBD1. V shed 7 bases, J shed 7 bases, and the junction held 14 bases outside the gene matches. CDR3 size: 15 residues. Germline CDR1 and CDR2: SNHLY and FYNNEI. The CDR3 sequence: CASTRTGQGSSEQYF. The CDR3 DNA is TGTGCCAGCACAAGGACGGGACAGGGTTCATCTGAGCAGTACTTC. The variable domain in full, with the rest retrieved from reference TRBV2 and TRBJ2-7, is EPEVTQTPSHQVTQMGQEVILRCVPISNHLYFYWYRQILGQKVEFLVSFYNNEISEKSEIFDDQFSVERPDGSNFTLKIRSTKLEDSAMYFCASTRTGQGSSEQYFGPGTRLTVT.

This clonotype came up many times. The chain couples TRBV19 to TRBJ2-1, with 11 bases lining up with TRBD2. V was pared by 6 bases and J by 7 bases, with 5 bases of the junction left unmatched. From germline, CDR1 is LNHDA and CDR2 SQIVND (reference sequence). The CDR3 is 14 amino acids. This CDR3 is CASSTSGSSNEQFF. The CDR3 DNA sequence: TGTGCCAGTAGCACTAGCGGGAGTTCGAATGAGCAGTTCTTC.

This clonotype was observed at least ten times. This chain links TRBV18 with TRBJ2-5; 7 nucleotides align to TRBD2. This CDR3 contains 14 residues. J gave up 3 bases and V 6 bases, and 7 bases lay outside the gene matches. The germline gives CDR1 KGHSH, CDR2 LQKENI. CDR3 region: CASSPMAGEETQYF. CDR3 nucleotides: TGTGCCAGCTCCCCGATGGCGGGGGAAGAGACCCAGTACTTC.

At least ten counts were recorded for this clonotype. Here the CDR3 DNA reads TGTGCCAGCAGTCCCTCCCGCACCGGGGAGCTGTTTTTT. Translated, it gives CASSPSRTGELFF. This rearrangement joins TRBV27 to TRBJ2-2, with D uncertain. Per germline, CDR1 MNHEY and CDR2 SMNVEV (reference sequence). V was clipped by 5 bases and J by 4 bases, with 8 bases between them. The CDR3 runs to 13 residues.

This clonotype has just a few counts. V usage is TRBV28 and J usage is TRBJ1-5, with TRBD1 identical over 8 bases. CDR3 length equals 15 residues. Germline trimming cut 6 bases from V and 6 bases from J; bases unmatched to any gene: 10. Germline V gives CDR1 MDHEN, CDR2 SYDVKM. CDR3 loop: CASSQGATFRQPQHF. CDR3 DNA sequence: TGTGCCAGCAGCCAGGGGGCTACCTTCCGTCAGCCCCAGCATTTT.

V is TRBV4-2 and J is TRBJ2-5; possible D gene TRBD2, 6 bases. Trimming removed 3 bases at V and 5 bases at J, with 16 bases between. This CDR3 comprises 15 residues. Germline lookup yields CDR1 LGHNA and CDR2 YNFKEQ. CDR3 nucleotide sequence: TGTGCCAGCAGCCAGGGAATGCGGGGTGAGGAGACCCAGTACTTC. This gives the protein CASSQGMRGEETQYF.

The rearrangement links TRBV9 to TRBJ1-6; possibly TRBD1 for D (6 bases). The V end was cut by 4 bases, the J end by 11 bases, with 16 bases between. The germline V gene encodes CDR1 SGDLS and CDR2 YYNGEE. The CDR3 contains 14 residues. CDR3 residues: CASSSGQGCPPLHF. The CDR3 coding sequence is TGTGCCAGCAGCTCGGGGCAGGGGTGTCCACCCCTCCACTTT.

This clonotype was observed many times. The genes are TRBV11-2 and TRBJ2-3, with 8 bases lining up with TRBD1. After removal of 1 base from V and 5 bases from J, the junction contained 8 bases not matched to a gene. In germline, CDR1 is SGHAT, CDR2 FQNNGV. The CDR3 extends over 16 amino acids. CDR3 sequence reads: CASSLVAGGAIDTQYF. CDR3 sequence (DNA): TGTGCCAGCAGCTTAGTGGCAGGGGGCGCGATAGATACGCAGTATTTT.

The rearrangement joins TRBV28 to TRBJ2-6; tentatively, D is TRBD2 (7 bases). Germline-derived CDR1 and CDR2 are MDHEN and SYDVKM. The CDR3 length is 17 residues. Between the trimmed V and J ends, which lost 8 bases and 0 bases, there was a span of 17 bases. CDR3 bases: TGTGCCAGCCACAGGGCGGGAGACCCCTCTGGGGCCAACGTCCTGACTTTC. It translates to CASHRAGDPSGANVLTF.

This clonotype was seen repeatedly, ten times or more. The DNA for the CDR3 is TGTGCCATCAGTGAAAGGACTTTCTACGAGCAGTACTTC. Translation: CAISERTFYEQYF. The chain is built from TRBV10-3 and TRBJ2-7; possible D gene TRBD2, 5 bases. Deletions cut 3 bases from V and 3 bases from J, with 9 bases between. This CDR3 contains 13 residues. The germline CDR1 and CDR2 sequences are ENHRY and SYGVKD.

This clonotype was observed at least ten times. The rearrangement links TRBV28 to TRBJ2-7; no definite D call. In germline, CDR1 is MDHEN, CDR2 SYDVKM. Trimming took 0 bases from V and 0 from J, leaving 12 bases between them. The CDR3 runs to 16 residues. The CDR3 region is CASSLWDGWGSYEQYF. The CDR3 DNA reads as TGTGCCAGCAGTTTATGGGACGGATGGGGCTCCTACGAGCAGTACTTC.

In its sample, this clonotype was seen a few times. A read error may be the cause here, since a much bigger clone is one base away. The genes are TRBV6-2 or TRBV6-3 and TRBJ1-2; weak D call: TRBD1 (5 bases). The length of the CDR3 is 17 residues. Germline-derived CDR1 and CDR2 are MNHEY and SVGEGT. V was pared by 2 bases and J by 1 base, with 17 bases between. As DNA, the CDR3 is TGTGCCAGCAGTTACGTAGCCCAGGGCTTCAGTAACTATGGCTACACCTTC. Protein sequence: CASSYVAQGFSNYGYTF.

This clonotype was recorded many times. The chain employs TRBV3-1 and TRBJ2-5; 12 bases agree with TRBD2. Germline assignment: CDR1 LGHDT and CDR2 YNNKEL (reference sequence). With 5 bases clipped from V and 2 bases from J, the junction kept 9 bases outside the gene matches. The CDR3 length is 17 residues. The CDR3 bases are TGTGCCAGCAGCGTGCTAGCGGGAGGGCAATCGCAAGAGACCCAGTACTTC. Its protein is CASSVLAGGQSQETQYF.

This clonotype has more than one count but fewer than ten. The gene calls are TRBV9 and TRBJ2-5; D is ambiguous. This CDR3 comprises 15 residues. V lost 3 bases, J lost 5 bases, and 17 bases lay in between. CDR1 and CDR2 from the germline V gene are SGDLS and YYNGEE. The CDR3 region is CASSAYIGTSETQYF. CDR3 bases: TGTGCCAGCAGCGCCTATATAGGAACGTCGGAGACCCAGTACTTC.

In this sample, this clonotype turned up many times. The rearrangement joins TRBV12-3 or TRBV12-4 to TRBJ2-7, with 7 nucleotides matching TRBD1. The CDR3 spans 14 residues. The junction had 7 bases not matched to a gene; V was cut back by 4 bases and J by 4 bases. The CDR3 DNA sequence: TGTGCCAGCAGTTCCCAGACAGGGTTTTACGAGCAGTACTTC. It is translated as CASSSQTGFYEQYF.

There are many counts of this clonotype. V usage is TRBV2 and J usage is TRBJ1-6; D possibly corresponds to TRBD1 (6 bases). The CDR3 spans 20 residues. Germline CDR1 and CDR2: SNHLY and FYNNEI. V was clipped by 7 bases and J by 4 bases, with 29 bases between them. CDR3 sequence (DNA): TGTGCCAGCAAGTCAGGGGCTGGCGGGTCCCTTTCCGTTTATAATTCACCCCTCCACTTT. Protein sequence: CASKSGAGGSLSVYNSPLHF.

J is TRBJ2-7 and V is TRBV20-1, with 10 positions matching TRBD2. The length of the CDR3 is 18 residues. V lost 2 bases and J lost 1; bases outside the gene matches: 14. Looked up from germline, CDR1 is DFQATT and CDR2 is SNEGSKA (reference sequence). The CDR3 here is CSARWGGLAGVWSYEQYF. CDR3 nucleotides: TGCAGTGCTAGATGGGGCGGTCTAGCGGGAGTCTGGTCCTACGAGCAGTACTTC.